This T cell receptor (beta chain) derives from a study of T cell responses to AZD1222 COVID-19 vaccine. About the research overall: Pooling of second doses given at about 4 or about 12 weeks was done. Overall study findings and caveats: Compared with day 0, the breadth and depth of the Spike-specific TCR repertoire rose significantly after two doses of AZD1222. Spike as a whole was targeted by vaccine-associated CD4 TCRs, dominant at 160-218 and 743-854.

Only in-frame clones appear in the TCRdb table, and some are missing; sequencing was by immunoSEQ multiplex PCR. The sample carries about 130,000 clones, 90% to 95% recorded once. This CDR3 contains 15 residues. Germline-derived CDR1 and CDR2 are MNHEY and SMNVEV (reference sequence). Trimming at V came to 0 bases and at J to 8 bases, leaving 9 bases not matched to a gene. With regard to this clone: Antigen: not known.

The source was peripheral blood, collected on day 0 of AZD1222 vaccination. This receptor was taken from an adult in good health. V usage is TRBV27 and J usage is TRBJ1-2, with 7 bases fitting TRBD1. As DNA, the CDR3 is TGTGCCAGCAGTTTATCGGGGACAGTGCCTATAGGCTACACCTTC. It encodes CASSLSGTVPIGYTF.